Listed below are T cell receptor beta chains from one sample, sequenced in a study of shared clonotypes between healthy human individuals. TCRdb's copy holds only in-frame clones and misses some; the assay was immunoSEQ multiplex PCR. Of about 380,000 clones detected, about 96% appear once; the ten largest clones hold 0.32%. Sequenced sample: memory CD8+ T cells sorted from blood. Source of these receptors: a man under 40 in good health. CDR3s leave out the opening cysteine and the closing phenylalanine or tryptophan. D genes are given only for firm matches.

CDR3 protein | V gene | D gene | J gene
ASSYSQALSYEQY | TRBV6-6 | NA | TRBJ2-7
ASSLIGRGETQY | TRBV7-8 | TRBD2 | TRBJ2-5
ASSFRMNTEAF | TRBV11-2 | NA | TRBJ1-1
ASSVRTGGIPNYGYT | TRBV6-1 | TRBD1 | TRBJ1-2
AISEVGQGNQPQH | TRBV10-3 | TRBD1 | TRBJ1-5
AISETSPQVDEQF | TRBV10-3 | NA | TRBJ2-1
ASSVPNQKNIQY | TRBV10-2 | NA | TRBJ2-4
ASSRLIGNTIY | TRBV6-5 | NA | TRBJ1-3
ASSLAVYETQY | TRBV11-3 | NA | TRBJ2-5
ASSEGPRAQETQY | TRBV10-2 | NA | TRBJ2-5
ASSLTSGGAYEQY | TRBV27 | TRBD2 | TRBJ2-7
ASSLTGMNEKLF | TRBV27 | NA | TRBJ1-4